This passage covers 8 T cell receptor beta chains from one sample sequenced in a study of early T cells in non-severe SARS-CoV-2 infection. Using its own MiXCR run on the 5' RACE reads, TCRdb lists one record per CDR3 protein. The sample records some 45,000 distinct CDR3 sequences, 4% being singletons. Source material: whole blood. The receptors here all came from an adult who was a healthcare worker with PCR-confirmed SARS-CoV-2 infection or an uninfected control (not recorded which).

This clonotype was recorded once. The chain combines TRBV19 with TRBJ2-3; TRBD2 agrees at 9 bases. The length of the CDR3 is 16 residues. Per the germline V gene, CDR1 is LNHDA and CDR2 is SQIVND (reference sequence). Germline trimming cut 6 bases from V and 4 bases from J; bases unmatched to any gene: 11. The CDR3 nucleotides read TGTGCCAGTAGCTCGGTGGTAGCGGGAGAGGCAGATACGCAGTATTTT. It specifies CASSSVVAGEADTQYF.

This clonotype was counted only a few times. V and J are TRBV7-8 and TRBJ2-7; possible D gene TRBD2, 6 bases. The CDR3 is made up of 16 amino acids. The V gene lost 3 bases and the J gene lost 4 bases, with 19 bases spanning the gap. Germline V lookup: CDR1 SGHVS, CDR2 FQNEAQ. For the CDR3, the DNA is TGTGCCAGCAGCTTCGGCCGGGCGGGGTTGCAATACGAGCAGTACTTC. Translation: CASSFGRAGLQYEQYF.

This clonotype was picked up many times. The chain has TRBV19 and TRBJ2-5; D possibly corresponds to TRBD2 (6 bases). This CDR3 is built from 16 residues. Per germline, CDR1 LNHDA and CDR2 SQIVND (reference sequence). The V end lost 4 bases, the J end lost 5 bases, and 20 bases lay between the germline ends. As DNA, the CDR3 is TGTGCCAGTAGTAAACTGCAGTGGGACTCAGTGGAGACCCAGTACTTC. It is translated as CASSKLQWDSVETQYF.

This clonotype was observed a handful of times. The chain uses TRBV12-3 or TRBV12-4 and TRBJ2-2; TRBD2 agrees at 15 bases. The junction had 12 bases not matched to a gene; V was cut back by 6 bases and J by 4 bases. The CDR3 runs to 19 residues. CDR3 amino acids: CASRRLGLAGGPGTGELFF. The CDR3 coding sequence is TGTGCCAGCAGGAGACTTGGACTAGCGGGAGGGCCGGGCACCGGGGAGCTGTTTTTT.

This clonotype showed up many times. The chain is built from TRBV11-2 and TRBJ1-3; tentatively, D is TRBD1 (5 bases). V shed 0 bases and J shed 3 bases, with 15 bases lying between them. The CDR3 is 17 amino acids. CDR1 is SGHAT and CDR2 is FQNNGV in the germline V gene. CDR3: CASSLDWGRLDGNTIYF. The DNA of the CDR3 is TGTGCCAGCAGCTTAGACTGGGGACGATTGGATGGAAACACCATATATTTT.

In its sample, this clonotype was seen many times. The gene calls are TRBV27 and TRBJ2-1; TRBD2 matches at 7 bases. CDR1 and CDR2 (germline): MNHEY, SMNVEV (reference sequence). This CDR3 contains 17 residues. The J segment lost 4 bases and the V segment lost 7 bases, leaving 16 bases of the junction unmatched. The CDR3 DNA reads TGTGCCAGCACTTATGGGGCTAGCGGATGGATTTACAATGAGCAGTTCTTC. As protein: CASTYGASGWIYNEQFF.

This clonotype was found many times. This chain links TRBV20-1 with TRBJ1-2, with 7 bases fitting TRBD1. Trimming at V came to 3 bases and at J to 4 bases, leaving 5 bases not matched to a gene. The CDR3 loop spans 13 amino acids. The germline V gene has CDR1 DFQATT and CDR2 SNEGSKA (reference sequence). In DNA form, the CDR3 reads TGCAGTGCTAGCGGCAGGGGGGGCTATGGCTACACCTTC. Translating gives CSASGRGGYGYTF.

The table lists this clonotype with many counts. The V and J genes are TRBV11-2 and TRBJ2-1; 9 nucleotides match TRBD1. The germline CDR1 and CDR2 sequences are SGHAT and FQNNGV. The ends lost 6 bases at V and 6 bases at J; junction bases unmatched: 9. The CDR3 consists of 15 residues. CDR3: CASRFAGTGTNEQFF. CDR3 nucleotides: TGTGCCAGCAGATTTGCGGGGACAGGGACCAATGAGCAGTTCTTC. The full variable domain, completed using reference TRBV11-2 and TRBJ2-1, is EAGVAQSPRYKIIEKRQSVAFWCNPISGHATLYWYQQILGQGPKLLIQFQNNGVVDDSQLPKDRFSAERLKGVDSTLKIQPAKLEDSAVYLCASRFAGTGTNEQFFGPGTRLTVL.